This T cell receptor beta chain was recorded in a study of shared clonotypes between healthy human individuals. TCRdb keeps only in-frame clones here, not all; method: immunoSEQ multiplex PCR. The repertoire holds roughly 2.1 million clones, 85% to 95% seen once, with 1.5% to 2% in the top ten. Selected positively for CCR7 and CD45RO-negative, naive CD8 cells excluded terminally differentiated effector memory CD45RA+ cells. There were no recent acute infections or vaccinations among the donors, who were healthy HIV-negative adults. CDR1 is MNHEY, CDR2 SMNVEV, per germline (reference sequence). CDR3 size: 13 residues. V lost 6 bases and J 2 bases, leaving 11 bases between the germline ends. Regarding this clone: Distinct nucleotide sequences in the sample also encode this CDR3.

The genes are TRBV27 and TRBJ2-7, with a tentative D call TRBD1 (6 bases). This clonotype was obtained from a man between 18 and 29 years old in good health. Some clones in this sample may be carry-over from other donors' samples. Sequenced input: naive CD8+ T cells from PBMCs. The CDR3 sequence is CASSLGQTYEQYF. The CDR3 coding sequence is TGTGCCAGCAGCCTGGGACAAACCTACGAGCAGTACTTC.